This TCR beta chain was identified in a study of regulatory T cells in long-lasting Graves disease. General study points: Small numbers of samples may have cut accuracy.

Both iRepertoire HTBI primers and Arm-PCR of CDR3 regions were used to build the TCR beta libraries. TCRdb called the multiplex PCR reads again in MiXCR, with one record for every CDR3 protein. The table includes 400,000 to 600,000 distinct CDR3 sequences, 20% to 25% detected once. Time point reported: persistent/refractory GD, antithyroid drugs over 5 years with positive TRAb. Following extraction of RNA from PBMCs, that RNA was used to make the TCR library. The germline CDR1 and CDR2 sequences are SEHNR and FQNEAQ (reference sequence). After removal of 5 bases from V and 6 bases from J, the junction contained 15 bases not matched to a gene. The CDR3 extends over 17 amino acids. Points on this clonotype: The antigen remains undetermined.

This rearrangement joins TRBV7-9 to TRBJ2-7; 11 positions agree with TRBD1. The clonotype originates from a female donor with Graves disease. The sequenced sample was peripheral blood mononuclear cells (PBMCs), obtained when the disease was refractory, from a patient treated with antithyroid drugs. The CDR3 reads CASSLMGTGTGGGEQYF. In nucleotides, the CDR3 is TGTGCCAGCAGCCTCATGGGAACCGGGACAGGGGGGGGCGAGCAGTACTTC.